These 19 T cell receptor beta chains share one sample of origin, sequenced in a study of early T cells in non-severe SARS-CoV-2 infection. Each CDR3 protein is one row after TCRdb ran MiXCR on the 5' RACE reads. The sample holds roughly 53,000 distinct CDR3 sequences, 12% seen once. The sample here was whole blood, taken at baseline. These receptors were taken from an adult who was a healthcare worker with PCR-confirmed SARS-CoV-2 infection or an uninfected control (not recorded which).

This clonotype was seen ten or more times. The chain joins TRBV7-9 to TRBJ1-4; D is perhaps TRBD1 (6 bases). CDR3 length: 15 residues. The germline CDR1 and CDR2 sequences are SEHNR and FQNEAQ (reference sequence). The V end was cut by 2 bases, the J end by 5 bases, with 12 bases between. CDR3 sequence reads: CASSLSSGVNEKLFF. CDR3 in DNA: TGTGCCAGCAGCTTATCATCAGGGGTCAATGAAAAACTGTTTTTT. Drawing the rest from reference TRBV7-9 and TRBJ1-4, the complete variable domain is DTGVSQNPRHKITKRGQNVTFRCDPISEHNRLYWYRQTLGQGPEFLTYFQNEAQLEKSRLLSDRFSAERPKGSFSTLEIQRTEQGDSAMYLCASSLSSGVNEKLFFGSGTQLSVL.

This clonotype was seen at least ten times. The chain carries TRBV28 and TRBJ2-4; D is possibly TRBD1 or TRBD2 (6 bases each). Germline CDR1 MDHEN, CDR2 SYDVKM. CDR3 size: 14 residues. V lost 2 bases, J lost 6 bases, and 11 bases lay in between. CDR3 sequence reads: CASSLVRGRNIQYF. DNA of the CDR3: TGTGCCAGCAGTTTAGTTCGGGGGCGAAACATTCAGTACTTC.

The V and J genes are TRBV7-9 and TRBJ2-7; TRBD2 might be the D (6 bases). Germline V gene sequence: CDR1 SEHNR, CDR2 FQNEAQ (reference sequence). The CDR3 consists of 11 residues. The CDR3: CASEGAGEQYF. CDR3 coding DNA: TGTGCTTCGGAGGGAGCAGGAGAGCAGTACTTC.

The chain recombines TRBV20-1 with TRBJ2-1; 10 bases map to TRBD2. The CDR3 runs 14 residues. Germline loops: CDR1 DFQATT, CDR2 SNEGSKA (reference sequence). The junction had 9 bases not matched to a gene; V was cut back by 6 bases and J by 7 bases. As DNA, the CDR3 is TGCAGTGCCGCCAGCGGGAGGGCCCCAAATGAGCAGTTCTTC. Protein product: CSAASGRAPNEQFF.

This clonotype turned up a few times. The chain carries TRBV2 and TRBJ1-1; D call uncertain. Germline V gives CDR1 SNHLY, CDR2 FYNNEI. The CDR3 is 15 residues long. The germline V and J ends were trimmed by 3 bases and 1 base, with 12 bases remaining between them. The CDR3 DNA reads as TGTGCCAGCAGTGATCGCGGACTTACGAACACTGAAGCTTTCTTT. It specifies CASSDRGLTNTEAFF.

The chain combines TRBV3-1 with TRBJ2-2; no reliable D call. Trimming left V 3 bases short and J 6 bases short, with 2 bases between. The CDR3 loop spans 11 amino acids. Germline V gene sequence: CDR1 LGHDT, CDR2 YNNKEL (reference sequence). CDR3 bases: TGTGCCAGCAGCCATGCCGGGGAGCTGTTTTTT. This sequence encodes CASSHAGELFF.

The sample holds a few counts of this clonotype. The CDR3 nucleotides are TGCGCCAGCAGTGCACAAATAAACACTGAAGCTTTCTTT. Its translation is CASSAQINTEAFF. V is TRBV10-1 and J is TRBJ1-1; D call uncertain. Germline-derived CDR1 and CDR2 are WNHNN and SYGVQD (reference sequence). Trimming left V 4 bases short and J 2 bases short, with 8 bases between. There are 13 residues in the CDR3.

This chain links TRBV9 with TRBJ2-5; D unresolved. Germline loops: CDR1 SGDLS, CDR2 YYNGEE. Trimming stripped 6 bases from V and 0 bases from J, with 6 bases between. This CDR3 comprises 12 residues. The CDR3, as DNA: TGTGCCAGCAACATAGACCAAGAGACCCAGTACTTC. Protein sequence: CASNIDQETQYF.

A few counts support this clonotype. CDR3 sequence: CASSYLDSGETQYF. The DNA for the CDR3 is TGTGCCAGCAGTTACTTGGACAGCGGAGAGACCCAGTACTTC. This sequence joins TRBV6-2 or TRBV6-3 and TRBJ2-5; weak D call: TRBD1 (6 bases). Germline CDR1 MNHEY, CDR2 SVGEGT. The CDR3 has 14 amino acids. V was shortened by 1 base and J by 4 bases, with 10 bases between the two germline ends.

The J gene is TRBJ1-3, the V gene TRBV7-6; TRBD1 is a possible D gene (6 bases). In germline, CDR1 is SGHVS, CDR2 FNYEAQ. The CDR3 is 18 residues long. V lost 5 bases and J lost 3, with 23 bases in between. Here the CDR3 reads CASSQEAGGPGRGNTIYF. The DNA for the CDR3 is TGTGCCAGCAGCCAAGAGGCTGGGGGCCCAGGGCGTGGAAACACCATATATTTT.

This clonotype was recorded at least ten times. This chain connects TRBV28 to TRBJ1-2, with D possibly being TRBD1 (6 bases). The V gene lost 8 bases and the J gene lost 4 bases, with 8 bases spanning the gap. The CDR3 has 11 amino acids. Germline CDR1 MDHEN, CDR2 SYDVKM. The CDR3 sequence: CASGTSYGYTF. The CDR3 region has the DNA TGTGCCAGCGGGACAAGCTATGGCTACACCTTC.

This chain links TRBV25-1 with TRBJ1-1; D may be TRBD1 (5 bases). This CDR3 comprises 14 residues. Germline V CDR1 and CDR2: MGHDK, SYGVNS. The V gene lost 4 bases and the J gene lost 10 bases, with 19 bases spanning the gap. The CDR3 coding sequence is TGTGCCAGCAGTGTTTCGGGACGTTATAGTGGAGCTTTCTTT. It codes for CASSVSGRYSGAFF. The variable domain in full, completed from reference TRBV25-1 and TRBJ1-1, reads EADIYQTPRYLVIGTGKKITLECSQTMGHDKMYWYQQDPGMELHLIHYSYGVNSTEKGDLSSESTVSRIRTEHFPLTLESARPSHTSQYLCASSVSGRYSGAFFGQGTRLTVV.

This clonotype appeared a few times. The chain joins TRBV6-6 to TRBJ1-3; a possible D gene is TRBD1 (5 bases). The CDR3 consists of 15 residues. Germline lookup yields CDR1 MNHNY and CDR2 SVGAGI (reference sequence). Trimming cost V 5 bases and J 0 bases, with 11 bases left between them. CDR3 loop: CASSPGRSSGNTIYF. The CDR3 region has the DNA TGTGCCAGCAGTCCGGGACGGAGCTCTGGAAACACCATATATTTT.

This clonotype was detected a few times. J is TRBJ2-7 and V is TRBV2, with D unclear. Trimming removed 9 bases at V and 5 bases at J, with 11 bases between. CDR3 size: 11 residues. Germline V gene lookup returns CDR1 SNHLY and CDR2 FYNNEI. The chain's CDR3 is CASLLADEQYF. Written as DNA, the CDR3 is TGTGCCAGTCTATTAGCAGACGAGCAGTACTTC. Using reference TRBV2 and TRBJ2-7 for the parts outside the CDR3, the full variable domain is EPEVTQTPSHQVTQMGQEVILRCVPISNHLYFYWYRQILGQKVEFLVSFYNNEISEKSEIFDDQFSVERPDGSNFTLKIRSTKLEDSAMYFCASLLADEQYFGPGTRLTVT.

This clonotype was seen only a few times. The rearrangement uses TRBV7-2 and TRBJ2-3, with 8 bases aligning to TRBD1. With V trimmed by 0 bases and J by 6 bases, 20 bases remained unmatched. The germline CDR1 and CDR2 sequences are SGHTA and FQGNSA. CDR3 length equals 20 residues. CDR3 coding DNA: TGTGCCAGCAGCTTAGCGGCAGGGGGCGTGAGGTTATACCGTCCTGATACGCAGTATTTT. Protein sequence: CASSLAAGGVRLYRPDTQYF.

This clonotype has ten or more counts. The chain joins TRBV28 to TRBJ2-7, with TRBD1 as a possible D gene (5 bases). Trimming shortened V by 4 bases and J by 3 bases, and 16 bases separated the two germline ends. Per the germline V gene, CDR1 is MDHEN and CDR2 is SYDVKM. The CDR3 covers 15 residues. Here the CDR3 DNA reads TGTGCCAGCAGTTCCCCTTGGGCAGGGAACTACGAGCAGTACTTC. It is translated as CASSSPWAGNYEQYF.

This clonotype came up a few times. The chain recombines TRBV6-5 with TRBJ2-5; tentative D call: TRBD1 (5 bases). The CDR3 has 14 residues. Germline V gene data show CDR1 as MNHEY and CDR2 as SVGAGI. Trimming shortened V by 3 bases and J by 5 bases, and 13 bases separated the two germline ends. CDR3 sequence reads: CASSYAGFGETQYF. In DNA form, the CDR3 reads TGTGCCAGCAGTTATGCAGGGTTTGGGGAGACCCAGTACTTC.

The rearrangement links TRBV7-8 to TRBJ2-2, with TRBD2 as a possible D gene (5 bases). The CDR3 totals 14 residues. CDR1 SGHVS and CDR2 FQNEAQ come from the germline V gene. Trimming removed 6 bases from V and 7 bases from J, with 15 bases in between. The DNA of the CDR3 is TGTGCCAGCAGTGGTGGACTCCGAGGCGGGGAGCTGTTTTTT. Protein: CASSGGLRGGELFF.

This clonotype came up a few times. V and J are TRBV20-1 and TRBJ1-5, with a weak D call TRBD1 (5 bases). The CDR3 runs 14 residues. V was shortened by 2 bases and J by 4 bases, with 12 bases between the two germline ends. Germline assignment: CDR1 DFQATT and CDR2 SNEGSKA (reference sequence). CDR3 residues: CSARSGAENQPQHF. CDR3 DNA: TGCAGTGCTAGATCCGGGGCGGAAAATCAGCCCCAGCATTTT.